This T cell receptor (beta chain) originates from a study of blood T cell repertoires in COVID-19. Study-level background: Some COVID-19 samples were acute and others convalescent; all came from the United States, Italy and Spain. The cDNA or gDNA used as material had been derived from T cells, B-cell-depleted T cells, or PBMCs.

The authors' processing: It was from reference gene primer amplification that nucleated cell counts were estimated. Assay: immunoSEQ multiplex PCR; the TCRdb copy retains only in-frame clones and omits some. The V and J calls and clone size are taken from that table; D and trimming were inferred from the DNA. The sample holds approximately 100,000 clones, roughly 88% seen once. V gave up 1 base and J gave up 13 bases; unmatched junction bases: 19. The germline gives CDR1 SQVTM, CDR2 ANQGSEA. The CDR3 spans 16 residues. V is TRBV29-1 and J is TRBJ2-7, with TRBD2 identical over 10 bases. The sequence derives from a man in his sixties with acute or convalescent COVID-19. Source material: peripheral blood. CDR3 DNA sequence: TGCAGCGTTGAAGCACCCGTAGCGGGGGGCCGAATGGAGCTTTACGTC. This sequence encodes CSVEAPVAGGRMELYV.